This T cell receptor (beta chain) came from a study of regulatory T cells. All CD3G-deficient patients showed autoimmunity, more severe in two. The PCR used 52 TRBV and 13 TRBJ primers. Only in-frame clones appear in the TCRdb table, and some are missing; sequencing was by immunoSEQ multiplex PCR. Seen here are around 6,300 clones, more than 80% observed once, and the top ten hold under 35%. Germline-derived CDR1 and CDR2 are LNHDA and SQIVND (reference sequence). CDR3 size: 14 residues. Trimming took off 4 bases at V and 5 bases at J, with 11 bases between the two ends. The V gene is TRBV19, the J gene TRBJ2-2; no clear D. This TCR was recovered from a child aged 5-17 years with CD3G deficiency. Sequences were obtained from CD8+ T cells sorted from blood. Here the CDR3 DNA reads TGTGCCAGTAGTAGGGTAGGCGAAACCGGGGAGCTGTTTTTT. Encoded protein: CASSRVGETGELFF.